The 28 T cell receptor beta chains below come from one sample, sequenced in a study of cytomegalovirus exposure and HLA in healthy donors. Profiled with immunoSEQ multiplex PCR; TCRdb holds only in-frame clones, not every one. The sample holds around 160,000 clones, approximately 84% seen once. The sample comprised PBMCs. The receptors were gathered from a man aged 25 to 45 in good health and CMV-seropositive.

This chain links TRBV19 with TRBJ1-1, with D maybe TRBD1 (5 bases). The CDR3 is made up of 16 amino acids. V shed 6 bases and J shed 4 bases, with 21 bases lying between them. Germline CDR1 LNHDA, CDR2 SQIVND (reference sequence). In DNA form, the CDR3 reads TGTGCCAGTAGCCTAATAACCAGGGAATTGACCACTGAAGCTTTCTTT. Translated, it gives CASSLITRELTTEAFF.

The rearrangement joins TRBV25-1 to TRBJ1-6, with D maybe TRBD1 (6 bases). Trimming removed 5 bases from V and 3 bases from J, with 11 bases in between. CDR3 size: 15 residues. From germline, CDR1 is MGHDK and CDR2 SYGVNS. Written as DNA, the CDR3 is TGTGCCAGCAGTTTTTCAGGGGACTATAATTCACCCCTCCACTTT. Translated, it gives CASSFSGDYNSPLHF.

This chain links TRBV5-6 with TRBJ2-7; tentative D call: TRBD1 (5 bases). Trimming took 4 bases from V and 3 from J, leaving 17 bases between them. The CDR3 is 15 residues long. Germline loops: CDR1 SGHDT, CDR2 YYEEEE. CDR3 amino acids: CASSLGKGFGYEQYF. As DNA, the CDR3 is TGTGCCAGCAGCCTGGGCAAGGGGTTCGGCTACGAGCAGTACTTC.

The rearrangement links TRBV6-5 to TRBJ1-5; 8 positions agree with TRBD1. The CDR3 is 14 amino acids. V lost 4 bases and J lost 7; bases outside the gene matches: 6. Germline CDR1 MNHEY, CDR2 SVGAGI. The CDR3: CASSLDRVKQPQHF. The DNA for the CDR3 is TGTGCCAGCAGTTTGGACAGGGTTAAACAGCCCCAGCATTTT.

The chain employs TRBV30 and TRBJ1-4; D is undetermined. This CDR3 comprises 14 residues. Germline V CDR1 and CDR2: GTSNPN, SVGIG (reference sequence). The V end was cut by 2 bases, the J end by 0 bases, with 7 bases between. This CDR3 is CAWSPAATNEKLFF. For the CDR3, the DNA is TGTGCCTGGAGTCCCGCAGCAACTAATGAAAAACTGTTTTTT.

In regard to this clone: The same CDR3 can be traced to other DNA sequences in this sample. The gene calls are TRBV6-5 and TRBJ2-1, with 7 bases that match TRBD1. Germline V gene data show CDR1 as MNHEY and CDR2 as SVGAGI. Trimming cost V 5 bases and J 1 base; bases outside gene matches: 5. The CDR3 has 15 residues. The CDR3 reads CASSRQGPSYNEQFF. The CDR3 region has the DNA TGTGCCAGCAGTCGACAGGGCCCGTCCTACAATGAGCAGTTCTTC.

Concerning this clone itself: One end of the junction fails to match germline, which may point to a read error. The rearrangement uses TRBV29-1 and TRBJ2-1, with 15 bases that match TRBD2. The CDR3 spans 15 residues. Germline V gives CDR1 SQVTM, CDR2 ANQGSEA. CDR3: CSVEGTSGRYNEQFF. CDR3 nucleotides: TGCAGCGTGGAAGGGACTAGCGGGAGGTACAATGAGCAGTTCTTC.

This rearrangement joins TRBV5-4 to TRBJ1-6, with 7 bases fitting TRBD1. Unmatched junction bases numbered 8, after V lost 7 bases and J lost 7 bases. CDR3 length equals 14 residues. Germline CDR1 and CDR2: SGHNT and YYREEE (reference sequence). CDR3 sequence reads: CASREQGINSPLHF. CDR3 nucleotide sequence: TGTGCCAGCCGGGAACAGGGGATAAATTCACCCCTCCACTTT.

This clone has just one count. The CDR3 nucleotides read TGTGCCAGTAGTGGGACAGACCAAGAGACCCAGTACTTC. Protein: CASSGTDQETQYF. This chain uses TRBV10-3 with TRBJ2-5; 7 bases are a match to TRBD1. The CDR3 is 13 residues long. V lost 10 bases, J lost 0 bases, and 5 bases stayed unmatched. Germline CDR1 reads ENHRY; CDR2 reads SYGVKD.

This clone occurred a few times. CDR3 sequence: CASSTSGNEQFF. DNA of the CDR3: TGTGCCAGTAGTACGTCGGGGAATGAGCAGTTCTTC. This chain uses TRBV19 with TRBJ2-1, with a tentative D call TRBD2 (5 bases). The V and J ends lost 4 bases and 7 bases respectively, with 8 bases between them. This CDR3 has 12 residues. CDR1 is LNHDA, CDR2 SQIVND, per germline (reference sequence).

The genes are TRBV11-3 and TRBJ2-2, with TRBD1 identical over 7 bases. This CDR3 region has 14 residues. V dropped 5 bases and J dropped 6; count of bases not matched to a gene: 6. Germline-derived CDR1 and CDR2 are SGHNT and YENEEA. This chain's CDR3 is CASSRTGPAGELFF. Written as DNA, the CDR3 is TGTGCCAGCAGCCGGACAGGCCCTGCCGGGGAGCTGTTTTTT.

This chain links TRBV5-8 with TRBJ2-1, with 9 bases identical to TRBD2. Germline V gene data show CDR1 as SGHTS and CDR2 as YDEGEE. V lost 2 bases, J lost 4 bases, and 1 base stayed unmatched. The CDR3 has 14 amino acids. The CDR3 nucleotides read TGTGCCAGCAGCTTAACTAGCGGGTACAATGAGCAGTTCTTC. Its translation is CASSLTSGYNEQFF.

V is TRBV5-1 and J is TRBJ2-5; TRBD2 is a possible D gene (6 bases). The CDR3 loop spans 14 amino acids. Trimming took 9 bases from V and 2 from J, leaving 17 bases between them. CDR1 and CDR2 (germline): SGHRS, YFSETQ. The DNA of the CDR3 is TGCGCCACTTCGATAGCGGACTCACAAGAGACCCAGTACTTC. This gives the protein CATSIADSQETQYF.

The chain recombines TRBV9 with TRBJ1-2; tentative D call: TRBD1 (5 bases). Trimming stripped 3 bases from V and 2 bases from J, with 20 bases between. This CDR3 is built from 17 residues. The germline CDR1 and CDR2 sequences are SGDLS and YYNGEE. For the CDR3, the DNA is TGTGCCAGCAGCGCCAGCTCCCGACAGAGCACGAACTATGGCTACACCTTC. It specifies CASSASSRQSTNYGYTF.

The rearrangement links TRBV6-5 to TRBJ2-7, with 10 bases identical to TRBD1. Germline loops: CDR1 MNHEY, CDR2 SVGAGI. CDR3 size: 13 residues. The trim removed 8 bases at V and 6 bases at J, leaving 7 bases unmatched. The DNA of the CDR3 is TGTGCCAGCCCGGGACAGGGGTTGTTCGAGCAGTACTTC. It is translated as CASPGQGLFEQYF.

This clone appeared a few times. The chain is built from TRBV5-4 and TRBJ2-3; 14 positions agree with TRBD2. The V gene's germline CDR1 is SGHNT and CDR2 YYREEE (reference sequence). The V and J ends lost 4 bases and 6 bases, in that order; junction bases with no gene match: 13. The CDR3 runs 18 residues. The CDR3 DNA reads as TGTGCCAGCAGCGTCGGGACTAGCGGGAGTTTAAGTATGGATACGCAGTATTTT. It encodes CASSVGTSGSLSMDTQYF.

The chain combines TRBV28 with TRBJ1-1; 9 positions agree with TRBD1. The CDR3 is made up of 16 amino acids. With V trimmed by 5 bases and J by 2 bases, 9 bases remained unmatched. CDR1 MDHEN and CDR2 SYDVKM come from the germline V gene. In DNA form, the CDR3 reads TGTGCCAGCAGTCCGTGGGGACAGGGATTTAACACTGAAGCTTTCTTT. It yields the protein CASSPWGQGFNTEAFF. Full variable domain (outside the CDR3, taken from reference TRBV28 and TRBJ1-1): DVKVTQSSRYLVKRTGEKVFLECVQDMDHENMFWYRQDPGLGLRLIYFSYDVKMKEKGDIPEGYSVSREKKERFSLILESASTNQTSMYLCASSPWGQGFNTEAFFGQGTRLTVV.

This chain connects TRBV28 to TRBJ1-4; unclear D gene. This CDR3 spans 16 amino acids. CDR1 and CDR2 (germline): MDHEN, SYDVKM. Trimming cost V 3 bases and J 0 bases, with 11 bases left between them. CDR3 sequence (DNA): TGTGCCAGCAGTTTGGCAGGTACTGCAACTAATGAAAAACTGTTTTTT. This translates into CASSLAGTATNEKLFF.

The chain joins TRBV6-1 to TRBJ1-4; TRBD1 might be the D (6 bases). V lost 3 bases and J 3 bases, leaving 11 bases between the germline ends. The CDR3 totals 15 residues. CDR1 is MNHNS, CDR2 SASEGT, per germline. The CDR3 sequence: CASSDEGEANEKLFF. In DNA form, the CDR3 reads TGTGCCAGCAGTGACGAGGGGGAAGCTAATGAAAAACTGTTTTTT.

Many counts were recorded for this clone. The chain joins TRBV6-1 to TRBJ2-7; D perhaps matches TRBD2 (6 bases). Germline assignment: CDR1 MNHNS and CDR2 SASEGT. The CDR3 loop spans 13 amino acids. V lost 8 bases to trimming and J lost 4 bases, with 15 bases between them. CDR3 DNA: TGTGCCAGCTTGGTCGGGGGAGGATACGAGCAGTACTTC. Encoded protein: CASLVGGGYEQYF.

CDR3 in DNA: TGTGCCAGCACCGGACTAGCGGGGTCCTACGAGCAGTACTTC. Amino acid sequence: CASTGLAGSYEQYF. The rearrangement links TRBV5-6 to TRBJ2-7; 12 nucleotides agree with TRBD2. The ends lost 6 bases at V and 1 base at J; junction bases unmatched: 2. Per the germline V gene, CDR1 is SGHDT and CDR2 is YYEEEE. The CDR3 is made up of 14 amino acids.

The chain links TRBV7-3 to TRBJ2-3, with 9 positions matching TRBD2. V gave up 5 bases and J gave up 0 bases; unmatched junction bases: 6. The CDR3 sequence is 16 residues long. Germline CDR1 reads SGHTA; CDR2 reads FQGTGA. The CDR3 spells CASSPQRGVSTDTQYF. In nucleotides, the CDR3 is TGTGCCAGCAGCCCCCAGCGGGGGGTGAGCACAGATACGCAGTATTTT.

This chain uses TRBV10-3 with TRBJ2-3; TRBD2 aligns across 8 bases. The CDR3 consists of 16 residues. Trimming took 3 bases from V and 3 from J; bases not matched to a gene: 8. Germline CDR1 ENHRY, CDR2 SYGVKD. The CDR3 here is CAISDPGGILTDTQYF. CDR3 DNA: TGTGCCATCAGTGACCCGGGGGGGATATTGACAGATACGCAGTATTTT.

V usage is TRBV7-7 and J usage is TRBJ2-5; tentative D call: TRBD1 (5 bases). The V and J ends lost 1 base and 4 bases respectively, with 13 bases between them. Germline CDR1 reads SSHAT; CDR2 reads FNYEAQ (reference sequence). CDR3 length: 15 amino acids. The CDR3 coding sequence is TGTGCCAGCAGCTTAGAGGGGCTTGCAGGAGAGACCCAGTACTTC. Translation: CASSLEGLAGETQYF.

The chain recombines TRBV4-1 with TRBJ1-2; 7 bases map to TRBD1. The V segment lost 4 bases and the J segment 2 bases; nucleotides outside the gene matches: 7. Germline CDR1 reads MGHRA; CDR2 reads YSYEKL. This CDR3 contains 15 residues. CDR3 DNA: TGCGCCAGCAGCCCCGGGACAGTGGAAAACTATGGCTACACCTTC. Translated: CASSPGTVENYGYTF.

The rearrangement uses TRBV28 and TRBJ1-4; 7 positions match TRBD1. Trimming at V came to 7 bases and at J to 8 bases, leaving 13 bases not matched to a gene. This CDR3 has 15 amino acids. Germline CDR1 and CDR2: MDHEN and SYDVKM. The CDR3 spells CASTTKTGLVEKLFF. The CDR3, as DNA: TGTGCCAGCACCACCAAGACAGGGTTGGTAGAAAAACTGTTTTTT. The full variable domain, with the rest looked up from reference TRBV28 and TRBJ1-4, is DVKVTQSSRYLVKRTGEKVFLECVQDMDHENMFWYRQDPGLGLRLIYFSYDVKMKEKGDIPEGYSVSREKKERFSLILESASTNQTSMYLCASTTKTGLVEKLFFGSGTQLSVL.

The chain recombines TRBV7-8 with TRBJ1-1, with a weak D call TRBD1 (6 bases). Germline V gene lookup returns CDR1 SGHVS and CDR2 FQNEAQ. V dropped 2 bases and J dropped 2 bases, with 9 bases sitting between them. This CDR3 contains 14 residues. CDR3 residues: CASSLWTENTEAFF. The DNA for the CDR3 is TGTGCCAGCAGCTTATGGACAGAAAACACTGAAGCTTTCTTT.

A single count supports this clone. This chain uses TRBV7-9 with TRBJ2-7; D ambiguous. V dropped 3 bases and J dropped 2 bases, with 5 bases sitting between them. There are 12 residues in the CDR3. Germline-derived CDR1 and CDR2 are SEHNR and FQNEAQ (reference sequence). The CDR3 spells CASSFSAYEQYF. CDR3 nucleotide sequence: TGTGCCAGCAGCTTCTCAGCCTACGAGCAGTACTTC.